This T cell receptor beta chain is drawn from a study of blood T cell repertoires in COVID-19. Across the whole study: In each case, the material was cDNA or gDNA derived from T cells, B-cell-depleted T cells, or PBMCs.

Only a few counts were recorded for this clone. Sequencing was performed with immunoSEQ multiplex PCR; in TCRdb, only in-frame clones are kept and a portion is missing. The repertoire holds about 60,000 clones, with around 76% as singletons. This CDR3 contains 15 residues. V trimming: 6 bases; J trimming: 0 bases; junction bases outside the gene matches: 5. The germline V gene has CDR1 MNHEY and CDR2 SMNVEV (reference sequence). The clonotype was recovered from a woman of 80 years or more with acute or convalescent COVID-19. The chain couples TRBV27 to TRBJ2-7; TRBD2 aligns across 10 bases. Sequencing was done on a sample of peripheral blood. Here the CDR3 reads CASRAGLAFSYEQYF. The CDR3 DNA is TGTGCCAGCAGGGCGGGACTAGCGTTCTCCTACGAGCAGTACTTC.